The text below deals with one T cell receptor beta chain. Its antigen is unknown. Per-base quality was not reported, and no clone a single base away is much larger than it. The immunoSEQ Assay, a bias-controlled multiplex PCR, was used to amplify TCRbeta CDR3 regions from genomic DNA. The authors' pipeline ran thus. The number of nucleated cells in each sample was estimated by amplification of reference gene primers within the assay. To quantify the absolute abundance of each unique TCRbeta CDR3 rearrangement, sequence reads were collapsed and filtered. For each sample, productive Simpson clonality was calculated as the square root of Simpson's diversity index over productive rearrangements. What TCRdb holds here is the immuneACCESS table cut down to in-frame rearrangements. Part of the clones is not present; checked against another copy, under half of the missing clones reflect an unresolved V gene, and the others are unexplained. V and J calls and clone size follow that table, whereas D and trimming were derived from the DNA. This sample lists around 210,000 clones; over 75% were detected once. The ten largest clones take up 18% of the sample.

One collaborating source in Seattle enrolled patients during active infection and followed them longitudinally through the course of disease. The collaborating institutions used their own protocols to collect whole blood in K2EDTA tubes. For TCRbeta analysis, collaborator samples were shipped as frozen whole blood, as isolated PBMCs, or as DNA extracted from either sample type. The sample originates from a study of blood T cell repertoires in COVID-19 (dated by TCRdb to the early 2020s). Study-wide context: Collaborator samples came from the United States, Italy and Spain and covered acute and convalescent phases of COVID-19. The material from the prospective study consisted of cDNA or gDNA derived from T cells, B-cell-depleted T cells, or PBMCs. The dataset comprised deeply sampled blood TCRbeta repertoires from subjects exposed to, actively infected with, or recovered from COVID-19. The repertoires were released in a freely available public database intended as a resource for research on the immune response to SARS-CoV-2. Samples came from the ongoing ImmuneRACE study (first 160 participants) plus 1,254 subjects from 6 global collaborators. Nearly every sample came with metadata listing a de-identified subject ID, COVID-19 status, age in years and sex. Where HLA class I and class II types were available, the types were taken from metadata supplied by the sample provider, not from assay-based typing. What the authors observed across the whole study: How much clinical and demographic metadata was included differed by source and by participant, and the metadata was provided uncurated.

CDR1 and CDR2 are read off the germline V gene as SGHAT and FQNNGV. From the cysteine up to the phenylalanine, the CDR3 has a length of 15 residues. Here the CDR3 DNA is all that survives: 45 bases in frame from base 1. V and J are truncated by 7 bases and 0 bases respectively, leaving an intervening sequence of 13 bases. The receptor was isolated from a man in his fifties with COVID-19, enrolled during active disease. Sequenced sample: peripheral blood. The sequence links TRBV11-2 to TRBJ2-1, with TRBD2 as a weak D call on 6 bases. The CDR3 region has the sequence CASTKGGSSYNEQFF. The DNA sequence is TGTGCCAGCACCAAAGGAGGGAGCTCCTACAATGAGCAGTTCTTC. Full variable domain (CDR3 extended with the reference TRBV11-2 and TRBJ2-1 proteins): EAGVAQSPRYKIIEKRQSVAFWCNPISGHATLYWYQQILGQGPKLLIQFQNNGVVDDSQLPKDRFSAERLKGVDSTLKIQPAKLEDSAVYLCASTKGGSSYNEQFFGPGTRLTVL.